This passage covers 27 T cell receptor beta chains from one sample sequenced in a study of blood T cell repertoires in COVID-19. Produced via immunoSEQ multiplex PCR; TCRdb's table is partial and in-frame only. The sample gives roughly 110,000 clones, 88% of which show up once; approximately 6.8% is in the top ten. The sample comprised peripheral blood. All receptors come from a man between 50 and 59 years old with active or convalescent COVID-19.

This sequence joins TRBV3-1 (or the pseudogene TRBV3-2) and TRBJ2-7; the D is unclear. Germline-derived CDR1 and CDR2 are LGHDT and YNNKEL (reference sequence). This CDR3 contains 13 residues. V was trimmed by 1 base and J by 4 bases, leaving 8 bases between them. The CDR3 DNA follows: TGTGCCAGCAGCCAAGCCCTAGGTTACGAGCAGTACTTC. This sequence encodes CASSQALGYEQYF.

Only one count was recorded for this clone. The chain employs TRBV9 and TRBJ2-2; 7 nucleotides match TRBD1. The CDR3 has 17 amino acids. Germline V lookup: CDR1 SGDLS, CDR2 YYNGEE. J gave up 6 bases and V 3 bases, and 14 bases lay outside the gene matches. The CDR3 DNA reads as TGTGCCAGCAGCGGCCCCGGACAGGCCCGTAATTCCGGGGAGCTGTTTTTT. Translated, it gives CASSGPGQARNSGELFF.

The CDR3 protein is CASSPTSGRGEQYF. CDR3 nucleotide sequence: TGTGCCAGCAGCCCGACTAGCGGGAGGGGTGAGCAGTACTTC. The chain carries TRBV9 and TRBJ2-7; TRBD2 matches 14 bases. Trimming removed 4 bases from V and 7 bases from J; junction bases left unmatched: 4. CDR1 and CDR2 from the germline V gene are SGDLS and YYNGEE. CDR3 length: 14 amino acids.

This sequence joins TRBV3-1 (or the pseudogene TRBV3-2) and TRBJ2-1; D gene ambiguous. This CDR3 comprises 13 residues. Germline V gene data show CDR1 as LGHDT and CDR2 as YNNKEL (reference sequence). V was cut by 4 bases and J by 7 bases, with 11 bases left in between. CDR3 loop: CASSPRHGNEQFF. CDR3 nucleotides: TGTGCCAGCAGCCCACGACATGGGAATGAGCAGTTCTTC.

This chain connects TRBV4-1 to TRBJ1-5, with unresolved D. Deletions cut 2 bases from V and 6 bases from J, with 8 bases between. Germline-derived CDR1 and CDR2 are MGHRA and YSYEKL. CDR3 length: 13 residues. CDR3: CASSQPFFQPQHF. The CDR3 DNA sequence: TGCGCCAGCAGCCAACCTTTTTTTCAGCCCCAGCATTTT.

V gene TRBV7-2 combines with J gene TRBJ1-5; 7 positions agree with TRBD1. V gave up 5 bases and J gave up 2 bases; unmatched junction bases: 6. This CDR3 spans 15 amino acids. Germline CDR1 SGHTA, CDR2 FQGNSA. In nucleotides, the CDR3 is TGTGCCAGCAGCACTCGACAGGGAGGCAATCAGCCCCAGCATTTT. It yields the protein CASSTRQGGNQPQHF.

This rearrangement joins TRBV5-6 to TRBJ2-3; 7 bases agree with TRBD1. CDR3 length equals 15 residues. The germline V gene encodes CDR1 SGHDT and CDR2 YYEEEE. With 2 bases clipped from V and 1 base from J, the junction kept 4 bases outside the gene matches. CDR3 bases: TGTGCCAGCAGCTTTCGGACAGGTGGCACAGATACGCAGTATTTT. It encodes CASSFRTGGTDTQYF.

The chain couples TRBV4-1 to TRBJ2-6; D remains unclear. This CDR3 is built from 19 residues. V shed 6 bases and J shed 1 base, with 22 bases lying between them. The V gene's germline CDR1 is MGHRA and CDR2 YSYEKL. The CDR3: CASRQPTDSALSGANVLTF. CDR3 in DNA: TGCGCCAGCAGGCAACCGACTGACTCTGCCCTGTCTGGGGCCAACGTCCTGACTTTC.

This chain joins TRBV7-6 and TRBJ2-1, with 7 nucleotides matching TRBD2. This CDR3 spans 15 amino acids. Germline V gene sequence: CDR1 SGHVS, CDR2 FNYEAQ. Trimming took 5 bases from V and 0 from J; bases not matched to a gene: 4. As DNA, the CDR3 is TGTGCCAGCAGCAAACTAGCGAGCTCCTACAATGAGCAGTTCTTC. Its protein product is CASSKLASSYNEQFF.

The chain has TRBV6-2 or TRBV6-3 and TRBJ2-7, with a possible D match to TRBD2 (5 bases). Trimming took off 2 bases at V and 3 bases at J, with 17 bases between the two ends. The CDR3 spans 16 residues. Germline V CDR1 and CDR2: MNHEY, SVGEGT. As DNA, the CDR3 is TGTGCCAGCAGTTACCATCTCCGACGGACTTACTACGAGCAGTACTTC. This sequence encodes CASSYHLRRTYYEQYF.

The chain is built from TRBV2 and TRBJ2-3, with D possibly matching TRBD2 (7 bases). The CDR3 consists of 16 residues. The germline V gene has CDR1 SNHLY and CDR2 FYNNEI. Trimming took 0 bases from V and 5 from J, leaving 15 bases between them. CDR3 nucleotides: TGTGCCAGCAGTGAAGCAGACGGGGGGCCCGTAGATACGCAGTATTTT. Amino acid sequence: CASSEADGGPVDTQYF.

This clone was counted once. V gene TRBV14 combines with J gene TRBJ2-1; TRBD2 is a possible D gene (7 bases). The CDR3 totals 17 residues. In germline, CDR1 is SGHDN, CDR2 FVKESK. Deletions cut 0 bases from V and 6 bases from J, with 18 bases between. CDR3 bases: TGTGCCAGCAGCCAAGATTGGGGCGGGGGCCGTCGCAATGAGCAGTTCTTC. Translation: CASSQDWGGGRRNEQFF.

The chain carries TRBV7-6 and TRBJ1-5; TRBD1 agrees at 7 bases. V dropped 5 bases and J dropped 1; count of bases not matched to a gene: 8. The CDR3 runs 16 residues. The germline V gene has CDR1 SGHVS and CDR2 FNYEAQ. CDR3 DNA sequence: TGTGCCAGCAGCCGCCGACAGGGACGAAGCAATCAGCCCCAGCATTTT. This codes for CASSRRQGRSNQPQHF.

The chain carries TRBV10-3 and TRBJ2-5; D might be TRBD1 (6 bases). Germline V lookup: CDR1 ENHRY, CDR2 SYGVKD. This CDR3 comprises 17 residues. V lost 3 bases to trimming and J lost 2 bases, with 19 bases between them. The DNA for the CDR3 is TGTGCCATCAGTGACCCCGGTCTTGGGGGCCGGCAAGAGACCCAGTACTTC. This translates into CAISDPGLGGRQETQYF.

This chain joins TRBV18 and TRBJ2-7; possibly TRBD1 for D (6 bases). Germline-derived CDR1 and CDR2 are KGHSH and LQKENI. The CDR3 extends over 12 amino acids. V gave up 2 bases and J gave up 6 bases, with 8 bases separating them. CDR3 nucleotide sequence: TGTGCCAGCTCACCAAACAGGGTCGAGCAGTACTTC. Amino acids: CASSPNRVEQYF.

In the case of this clone: The junction differs from germline at one of its ends, possibly a read error. The chain is built from TRBV7-9 and TRBJ1-5, with 8 bases aligning to TRBD1. Germline loops: CDR1 SEHNR, CDR2 FQNEAQ (reference sequence). The CDR3 is made up of 15 amino acids. CDR3 protein: CASSLGQGFGQPQHF. The CDR3 DNA reads TGTGCCAGCAGTTTAGGACAGGGTTTCGGTCAGCCCCAGCATTTT.

CDR3 sequence (DNA): TGTGCCAGCAGCTTAATTCTAGCGGGAGGAGGCAATGAGCAGTTCTTC. It yields the protein CASSLILAGGGNEQFF. This sequence joins TRBV6-2 or TRBV6-3 and TRBJ2-1; 11 bases are a match to TRBD2. V dropped 6 bases and J dropped 6; count of bases not matched to a gene: 10. This CDR3 is 16 amino acids long. Germline values: CDR1 MNHEY, CDR2 SVGEGT.

This clone was found once. This chain links TRBV10-1 with TRBJ2-5; D might be TRBD2 (7 bases). The CDR3 runs 12 residues. V shed 11 bases and J shed 1 base, with 11 bases lying between them. Germline V gene data show CDR1 as WNHNN and CDR2 as SYGVQD (reference sequence). CDR3: CAGGAGQETQYF. Written as DNA, the CDR3 is TGCGCCGGGGGGGCGGGCCAAGAGACCCAGTACTTC.

CDR3 sequence reads: CASSPWGGRTDQRGNYGYTF. The CDR3 coding sequence is TGCGCCAGCAGCCCGTGGGGAGGGCGGACAGATCAGAGGGGGAACTATGGCTACACCTTC. The rearrangement uses TRBV4-1 and TRBJ1-2; D is perhaps TRBD1 (6 bases). Germline CDR1 MGHRA, CDR2 YSYEKL. The CDR3 runs 20 residues. V gave up 4 bases and J gave up 2 bases, with 29 bases separating them.

In its sample, this clone was seen once. V is TRBV5-5 and J is TRBJ1-2, with 10 nucleotides matching TRBD1. From germline, CDR1 is SGHKS and CDR2 YYEKEE (reference sequence). The length of the CDR3 is 14 residues. After removal of 3 bases from V and 7 bases from J, the junction contained 6 bases not matched to a gene. The CDR3 coding sequence is TGTGCCAGCAGCTCGACAGGGGGCACTATTGGCTACACCTTC. Its translation is CASSSTGGTIGYTF.

The genes are TRBV19 and TRBJ2-7; TRBD2 agrees at 15 bases. This CDR3 spans 15 amino acids. V dropped 3 bases and J dropped 6; count of bases not matched to a gene: 3. Germline CDR1 LNHDA, CDR2 SQIVND (reference sequence). CDR3 nucleotides: TGTGCCAGTAGTATCGGACTAGCGGGAGGGAGCGAGCAGTACTTC. The encoded protein is CASSIGLAGGSEQYF. Based on the CDR3 plus reference TRBV19 and TRBJ2-7, the full variable domain is DGGITQSPKYLFRKEGQNVTLSCEQNLNHDAMYWYRQDPGQGLRLIYYSQIVNDFQKGDIAEGYSVSREKKESFPLTVTSAQKNPTAFYLCASSIGLAGGSEQYFGPGTRLTVT.

The V gene is TRBV10-3, the J gene TRBJ1-2; 7 bases map to TRBD1. Germline V lookup: CDR1 ENHRY, CDR2 SYGVKD. This CDR3 region has 15 residues. The ends lost 5 bases at V and 0 bases at J; junction bases unmatched: 6. The CDR3 nucleotides read TGTGCCATCAGTTCCACAGGGGATCCTAACTATGGCTACACCTTC. Its protein product is CAISSTGDPNYGYTF.

J is TRBJ2-5 and V is TRBV11-3; 7 nucleotides line up with TRBD2. This CDR3 has 14 residues. V shed 5 bases, J shed 3 bases, and the junction held 6 bases outside the gene matches. Looked up from germline, CDR1 is SGHNT and CDR2 is YENEEA. This CDR3 is CASSPRSGEETQYF. The DNA for the CDR3 is TGTGCCAGCAGCCCTCGGAGCGGGGAAGAGACCCAGTACTTC.

The rearrangement joins TRBV12-3 or TRBV12-4 to TRBJ1-4, with D hard to call. The CDR3 loop spans 13 amino acids. V lost 3 bases and J lost 3, with 5 bases in between. The CDR3 loop reads CASSFPSNEKLFF. DNA of the CDR3: TGTGCCAGCAGTTTCCCCTCTAATGAAAAACTGTTTTTT.

This clone has only one observation. The V gene is TRBV13, the J gene TRBJ1-4; 7 nucleotides line up with TRBD1. Germline values: CDR1 PRHDT, CDR2 FYEKMQ (reference sequence). The CDR3 has 15 residues. V lost 3 bases to trimming and J lost 7 bases; unmatched junction nucleotides: 8. CDR3 in amino acids: CASSFRGRGAEKLFF. CDR3 sequence (DNA): TGTGCCAGCAGCTTTAGAGGCAGGGGGGCTGAAAAACTGTTTTTT.

Only a few counts were recorded for this clone. The chain couples TRBV28 to TRBJ1-2; D gene uncertain. With 6 bases removed from V and 0 bases from J, the gap between germline ends came to 8 bases. The length of the CDR3 is 13 residues. Germline CDR1 is MDHEN and CDR2 is SYDVKM. CDR3 residues: CASSEPTNYGYTF. The CDR3 DNA sequence: TGTGCCAGCAGCGAACCTACTAACTATGGCTACACCTTC.

The rearrangement uses TRBV3-1 (or the pseudogene TRBV3-2) and TRBJ2-5, with 11 bases lining up with TRBD2. The germline V gene encodes CDR1 LGHDT and CDR2 YNNKEL (reference sequence). With V trimmed by 4 bases and J by 5 bases, 21 bases remained unmatched. CDR3 size: 20 residues. CDR3 amino acids: CASSPRGAPGLAVRGETQYF. The CDR3 DNA reads TGTGCCAGCAGCCCACGAGGGGCACCGGGACTAGCGGTCCGGGGGGAGACCCAGTACTTC.